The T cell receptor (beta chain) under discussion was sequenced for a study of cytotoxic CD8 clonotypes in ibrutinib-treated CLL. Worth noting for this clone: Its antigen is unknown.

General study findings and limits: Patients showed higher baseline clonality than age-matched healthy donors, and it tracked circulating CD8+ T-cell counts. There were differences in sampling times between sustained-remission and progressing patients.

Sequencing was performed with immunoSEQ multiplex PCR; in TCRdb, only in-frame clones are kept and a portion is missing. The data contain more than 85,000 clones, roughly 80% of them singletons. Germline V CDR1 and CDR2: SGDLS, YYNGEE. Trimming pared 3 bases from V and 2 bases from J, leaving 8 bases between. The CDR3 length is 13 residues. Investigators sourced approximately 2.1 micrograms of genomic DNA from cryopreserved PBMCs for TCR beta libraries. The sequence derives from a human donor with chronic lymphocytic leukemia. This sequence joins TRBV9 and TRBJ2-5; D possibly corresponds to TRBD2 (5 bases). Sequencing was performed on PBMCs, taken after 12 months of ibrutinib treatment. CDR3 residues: CASSGLPQETQYF. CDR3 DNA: TGTGCCAGCAGCGGACTACCTCAAGAGACCCAGTACTTC.